The 22 T cell receptor beta chains in this list originate from one sample, sequenced in a study of blood T cell repertoires in COVID-19 (dated by TCRdb to about 2020). The library was prepared using the immunoSEQ multiplex PCR assay. TCRdb stores this immuneACCESS table with in-frame sequences only. Part of the clones is absent; in the studies checked, under half of the shortfall reflects unresolved V genes, and no reason is known for the rest. In this sample the table shows fewer than 250,000 clones, 75% to 90% of which occur a single time. Together, the top ten hold 4% to 5.5% of the sample. Sequencing was carried out using peripheral blood. The receptors were sampled from a woman between 35 and 50 years old with acute or convalescent COVID-19.

In its sample, this clone was seen once. V and J are TRBV30 and TRBJ2-1; 11 positions agree with TRBD2. Germline CDR1 reads GTSNPN; CDR2 reads SVGIG (reference sequence). The CDR3 length is 19 residues. Trimming removed 0 bases from V and 2 bases from J; junction bases left unmatched: 12. In DNA, the CDR3 is TGTGCCTGGAGTGTTAGGCTAGCGGGGGGTCCCAGTACCTACAATGAGCAGTTCTTC. Translating it yields CAWSVRLAGGPSTYNEQFF. Using reference TRBV30 and TRBJ2-1 for the parts outside the CDR3, the full variable domain is SQTIHQWPATLVQPVGSPLSLECTVEGTSNPNLYWYRQAAGRGLQLLFYSVGIGQISSEVPQNLSASRPQDRQFILSSKKLLLSDSGFYLCAWSVRLAGGPSTYNEQFFGPGTRLTVL.

The chain couples TRBV30 to TRBJ1-2; TRBD1 agrees at 9 bases. The germline gives CDR1 GTSNPN, CDR2 SVGIG (reference sequence). The CDR3 spans 14 residues. Trimming at V came to 3 bases and at J to 8 bases, leaving 10 bases not matched to a gene. The DNA for the CDR3 is TGTGCCTGGAGCAGACAAACAGGGGGCTACGGCTACACCTTC. Protein sequence: CAWSRQTGGYGYTF.

The rearrangement uses TRBV30 and TRBJ2-1, with 8 bases matching TRBD2. Germline V CDR1 and CDR2: GTSNPN, SVGIG (reference sequence). The CDR3 extends over 15 amino acids. V lost 6 bases to trimming and J lost 6 bases; unmatched junction nucleotides: 13. The CDR3 region is CACRSWGGGSNEQFF. CDR3 bases: TGTGCCTGTCGAAGTTGGGGCGGGGGGAGCAATGAGCAGTTCTTC.

The chain joins TRBV2 to TRBJ2-7; D may be TRBD2 (5 bases). The ends were cut back, 9 bases at V and 0 bases at J, with 21 bases in the middle. CDR3 size: 16 residues. Germline CDR1 SNHLY, CDR2 FYNNEI. The chain's CDR3 is CARHCPGTSSSYEQYV. In nucleotides, the CDR3 is TGTGCCAGGCATTGCCCGGGAACCTCAAGCTCCTACGAGCAGTACGTC.

Here the CDR3 DNA reads TGTGCCAGCAGTGTGACAGGGCAATCACCCCTCCACTTT. Protein product: CASSVTGQSPLHF. The chain uses TRBV6-4 and TRBJ1-6; TRBD1 matches 7 bases. V gave up 4 bases and J gave up 10 bases; unmatched junction bases: 4. Germline-derived CDR1 and CDR2 are MRHNA and SNTAGT. This CDR3 is 13 amino acids long.

The chain links TRBV4-2 to TRBJ2-1; 8 bases fit TRBD2. The J segment lost 9 bases and the V segment lost 3 bases, leaving 10 bases of the junction unmatched. The CDR3 has 15 residues. CDR1 is LGHNA, CDR2 YNFKEQ, per germline. In DNA form, the CDR3 reads TGTGCCAGCAGCCAGGCGACCGGGGGGGCCGGTGAGCAGTTCTTC. Protein product: CASSQATGGAGEQFF.

This clone was found once. The chain has TRBV10-3 and TRBJ1-1; the D is unclear. V lost 4 bases and J 5 bases, leaving 8 bases between the germline ends. Germline V gene sequence: CDR1 ENHRY, CDR2 SYGVKD. This CDR3 is built from 12 residues. The CDR3 DNA reads TGTGCCATCAGTGCCCGGTTTACTGAAGCTTTCTTT. Protein sequence: CAISARFTEAFF.

This clone was picked up one time. The sample holds other DNA sequences that translate to the same CDR3. The rearrangement uses TRBV6-5 and TRBJ1-2, with 8 bases lining up with TRBD1. Trimming cost V 6 bases and J 2 bases; bases outside gene matches: 2. In germline, CDR1 is MNHEY, CDR2 SVGAGI. The CDR3 covers 13 residues. The CDR3 sequence is CASSRTGNYGYTF. CDR3 nucleotide sequence: TGTGCCAGCAGCAGGACAGGGAACTATGGCTACACCTTC.

This chain uses TRBV19 with TRBJ1-5; 8 bases fit TRBD1. This CDR3 comprises 16 residues. The J segment lost 2 bases and the V segment lost 7 bases, leaving 10 bases of the junction unmatched. Germline CDR1 and CDR2: LNHDA and SQIVND (reference sequence). CDR3 sequence (DNA): TGTGCCAGTAAAGGGTCAGGGGGCGGAGGCAATCAGCCCCAGCATTTT. This translates into CASKGSGGGGNQPQHF.

The rearrangement joins TRBV7-9 to TRBJ2-7; 8 positions match TRBD1. The ends lost 4 bases at V and 3 bases at J; junction bases unmatched: 5. CDR1 is SEHNR, CDR2 FQNEAQ, per germline (reference sequence). The CDR3 is 14 amino acids. The CDR3 sequence is CASSYDRGVYEQYV. The CDR3 DNA sequence: TGTGCCAGCAGCTATGACAGGGGTGTCTACGAGCAGTACGTC.

The CDR3 loop reads CASRSSGTGGTGELFF. The CDR3 DNA is TGCGCCAGCAGATCGTCCGGGACAGGGGGCACCGGGGAGCTGTTTTTT. V is TRBV5-1 and J is TRBJ2-2, with 11 bases aligning to TRBD1. Trimming cost V 5 bases and J 4 bases; bases outside gene matches: 7. Germline V CDR1 and CDR2: SGHRS, YFSETQ. This CDR3 has 16 residues.

The V gene is TRBV18, the J gene TRBJ1-2; weak D call: TRBD1 (5 bases). V dropped 2 bases and J dropped 8 bases, with 9 bases sitting between them. The CDR3 is 12 residues long. CDR1 is KGHSH and CDR2 is LQKENI in the germline V gene. CDR3 protein: CASSPGAPGYTF. In DNA form, the CDR3 reads TGTGCCAGCTCACCAGGGGCCCCAGGCTACACCTTC.

The V and J genes are TRBV30 and TRBJ1-6; tentative D call: TRBD1 (6 bases). CDR1 is GTSNPN and CDR2 is SVGIG in the germline V gene (reference sequence). This CDR3 is built from 15 residues. V lost 0 bases to trimming and J lost 8 bases, with 14 bases between them. The chain's CDR3 is CAWSVRGGWDSPLHF. CDR3 nucleotides: TGTGCCTGGAGTGTTCGGGGGGGCTGGGATTCACCCCTCCACTTT.

The chain is built from TRBV29-1 and TRBJ1-2, with 8 nucleotides matching TRBD1. The CDR3 contains 17 residues. Germline-derived CDR1 and CDR2 are SQVTM and ANQGSEA. The J segment lost 0 bases and the V segment lost 4 bases, leaving 13 bases of the junction unmatched. The CDR3 sequence is CSVGNPGQAISNYGYTF. CDR3 in DNA: TGCAGCGTTGGTAACCCGGGACAGGCTATTTCTAACTATGGCTACACCTTC.

This clone was seen a handful of times. This chain's CDR3 is CASSVKGQSWASPLHF. The CDR3 DNA follows: TGTGCCAGCAGCGTAAAGGGACAGTCCTGGGCTTCACCCCTCCACTTT. The chain couples TRBV9 to TRBJ1-6, with 7 bases aligning to TRBD1. With V trimmed by 1 base and J by 9 bases, 10 bases remained unmatched. The CDR3 is 16 amino acids. Looked up from germline, CDR1 is SGDLS and CDR2 is YYNGEE. Supplemented by reference TRBV9 and TRBJ1-6, the full variable domain reads DSGVTQTPKHLITATGQRVTLRCSPRSGDLSVYWYQQSLDQGLQFLIQYYNGEERAKGNILERFSAQQFPDLHSELNLSSLELGDSALYFCASSVKGQSWASPLHFGNGTRLTVT.

V gene TRBV25-1 combines with J gene TRBJ1-1, with TRBD1 as a possible D gene (5 bases). The CDR3 extends over 14 amino acids. CDR1 and CDR2 (germline): MGHDK, SYGVNS. With 4 bases removed from V and 0 bases from J, the gap between germline ends came to 9 bases. CDR3 DNA sequence: TGTGCCAGCAGTGCCTCGACAGTGAACACTGAAGCTTTCTTT. Translation: CASSASTVNTEAFF. Complete variable domain (other parts from reference TRBV25-1 and TRBJ1-1): EADIYQTPRYLVIGTGKKITLECSQTMGHDKMYWYQQDPGMELHLIHYSYGVNSTEKGDLSSESTVSRIRTEHFPLTLESARPSHTSQYLCASSASTVNTEAFFGQGTRLTVV.

The chain is built from TRBV29-1 and TRBJ1-3; TRBD1 agrees at 10 bases. V was clipped by 4 bases and J by 4 bases; unmatched bases: 10. Looked up from germline, CDR1 is SQVTM and CDR2 is ANQGSEA. There are 16 residues in the CDR3. The CDR3 is CSVGDRGIPWGNTIYF. In DNA, the CDR3 is TGCAGCGTTGGGGACAGGGGAATTCCATGGGGAAACACCATATATTTT.

The V and J genes are TRBV11-3 and TRBJ1-1; D might be TRBD1 (5 bases). The CDR3 has 13 amino acids. The ends were cut back, 5 bases at V and 1 base at J, with 8 bases in the middle. Germline CDR1 is SGHNT and CDR2 is YENEEA. CDR3 in DNA: TGTGCCAGCAGCACTACAGGGAACACTGAAGCTTTCTTT. Translating it yields CASSTTGNTEAFF.

The CDR3 sequence: CASSLQLGGYEQYV. The CDR3 nucleotides are TGTGCCAGTAGCCTCCAGTTAGGGGGTTACGAGCAGTACGTC. The chain is built from TRBV19 and TRBJ2-7, with D maybe TRBD1 (6 bases). The germline CDR1 and CDR2 sequences are LNHDA and SQIVND (reference sequence). The CDR3 spans 14 residues. Trimming cost V 6 bases and J 4 bases, with 16 bases left between them.

V gene TRBV29-1 combines with J gene TRBJ1-2; tentatively, D is TRBD1 (6 bases). Germline V gene lookup returns CDR1 SQVTM and CDR2 ANQGSEA. Deletions cut 4 bases from V and 4 bases from J, with 16 bases between. The CDR3 length is 14 residues. CDR3 protein: CSVVNRAIGYGYTF. DNA of the CDR3: TGCAGCGTTGTCAACAGGGCCATCGGCTATGGCTACACCTTC.

The rearrangement joins TRBV7-8 to TRBJ1-1, with D tentatively TRBD1 (5 bases). Germline lookup yields CDR1 SGHVS and CDR2 FQNEAQ. The CDR3 covers 15 residues. V was cut by 5 bases and J by 3 bases, with 16 bases left in between. CDR3 region: CASSPRGKRDTEAFF. Here the CDR3 DNA reads TGTGCCAGCAGCCCCCGGGGGAAAAGGGACACTGAAGCTTTCTTT.

This clone was seen many times. The J gene is TRBJ2-7, the V gene TRBV5-6; D perhaps matches TRBD2 (6 bases). Between the trimmed V and J ends, which lost 4 bases and 2 bases, there was a span of 13 bases. CDR1 and CDR2 from the germline V gene are SGHDT and YYEEEE. The length of the CDR3 is 14 residues. The CDR3 nucleotides are TGTGCCAGCAGCCCGGGGGTGTTCGCCTACGAGCAGTACGTC. It translates to CASSPGVFAYEQYV.